This TCR beta chain was captured by sequencing in a study of blood T cell repertoires in COVID-19. About the research overall: Samples taken during acute and convalescent COVID-19 were collected in the United States, Italy and Spain.

Germline CDR1 reads MNHEY; CDR2 reads SVGAGI. V dropped 6 bases and J dropped 8 bases, with 22 bases sitting between them. The CDR3 loop spans 15 amino acids. In the original workflow: Counts of nucleated cells, estimated from reference gene primer amplification, were obtained. Clones were sequenced by immunoSEQ multiplex PCR, and TCRdb holds only the in-frame ones, with some missing. That table gives V, J and clone size, and the DNA gave D and trimming. The profile shows around 370,000 clones, more than 75% of them singletons. Participant ages covered roughly 18 to 89 years across 24 US areas. The receptor was derived from a woman aged 18-35 years who had recovered from COVID-19. Material for sequencing was PBMCs or T cells enriched from blood (not recorded which). V and J are TRBV6-5 and TRBJ1-2; TRBD1 might be the D (5 bases). CDR3 protein: CASRQKPGLQGGYTF. The CDR3 nucleotides are TGTGCCAGCAGACAGAAGCCGGGACTTCAGGGAGGCTACACCTTC.